One and the same sample provided the 11 T cell receptor beta chains below, sequenced in a study of OX40 agonist ivuxolimab in advanced cancers. Assay used: immunoSEQ multiplex PCR; TCRdb lists only in-frame clones, some missing. The sample lists around 46,000 clones; 90% to 95% were seen once. The source was CD4+ or CD8+ T cells sorted from blood, collected in a trial of the OX40 agonist ivuxolimab. These receptors were collected from an adult with an advanced solid tumor such as melanoma, head and neck, liver or kidney cancer.

Sample share makes this clone medium-sized. The chain carries TRBV4-3 and TRBJ2-7; D gene ambiguous. This CDR3 contains 16 residues. Germline-derived CDR1 and CDR2 are LGHNA and YSLEER. The V and J ends lost 0 bases and 3 bases respectively, with 15 bases between them. CDR3 region: CASSQEPPLARYEQYF. The DNA of the CDR3 is TGCGCCAGCAGCCAAGAGCCCCCACTCGCTCGCTACGAGCAGTACTTC.

This clone was picked up one time. The V gene is TRBV7-9, the J gene TRBJ1-2; D might be TRBD1 (6 bases). This CDR3 has 16 residues. Germline CDR1 is SEHNR and CDR2 is FQNEAQ (reference sequence). V was cut by 1 base and J by 8 bases, with 20 bases left in between. CDR3 region: CASSLEGTGPLLGYTF. DNA for the CDR3: TGTGCCAGCAGCTTAGAAGGCACAGGGCCTCTTTTAGGCTACACCTTC.

The chain's CDR3 is CASSPGGVYGYTF. In DNA form, the CDR3 reads TGTGCCAGCAGCCCGGGTGGAGTCTATGGCTACACCTTC. V and J are TRBV7-9 and TRBJ1-2; no clear D. V dropped 5 bases and J dropped 4 bases, with 11 bases sitting between them. Germline values: CDR1 SEHNR, CDR2 FQNEAQ (reference sequence). CDR3 size: 13 residues.

The CDR3 here is CASSEDPHSARAQYF. CDR3 nucleotide sequence: TGTGCCAGCAGTGAAGACCCCCACTCCGCTCGTGCCCAGTACTTC. The chain joins TRBV6-1 to TRBJ2-5; D is ambiguous. CDR3 length equals 15 residues. Germline CDR1 is MNHNS and CDR2 is SASEGT. V lost 1 base to trimming and J lost 9 bases, with 18 bases between them.

The chain combines TRBV7-9 with TRBJ1-3, with no clear D. This CDR3 region has 15 residues. Germline CDR1 SEHNR, CDR2 FQNEAQ (reference sequence). With 3 bases removed from V and 4 bases from J, the gap between germline ends came to 13 bases. Written as DNA, the CDR3 is TGTGCCAGCAGCTTGATAGGGAATCCCGGAAACACCATATATTTT. This gives the protein CASSLIGNPGNTIYF.

This clone occurred once. This chain uses TRBV21-1 with TRBJ2-1; the D call in the table, TRBD2, was not verified against the DNA. TRBV21-1 is a pseudogene. The CDR3 covers 20 residues. In DNA form, the CDR3 reads TGTGCCAGCAGCAGACCGGGACTTTACAACCGGGACCACTCCTACAATGAGCAGTTCTTC. The encoded protein is CASSRPGLYNRDHSYNEQFF.

The rearrangement uses TRBV9 and TRBJ2-3; D remains unclear. V gave up 3 bases and J gave up 6 bases, with 11 bases separating them. The CDR3 loop spans 13 amino acids. Germline V gene data show CDR1 as SGDLS and CDR2 as YYNGEE. The CDR3 is CASSAIPSDTQYF. As DNA, the CDR3 is TGTGCCAGCAGCGCTATCCCAAGCGATACGCAGTATTTT.

This chain uses TRBV15 with TRBJ1-2; D possibly corresponds to TRBD1 (6 bases). The CDR3 covers 12 residues. Germline values: CDR1 LNHNV, CDR2 YYDKDF (reference sequence). V was pared by 5 bases and J by 8 bases, with 12 bases between. CDR3 DNA sequence: TGTGCCACCAGCTCGACAGGCTCCGGCTACACCTTC. This codes for CATSSTGSGYTF.

This chain links TRBV5-8 with TRBJ2-5; perhaps TRBD1 as D (6 bases). The ends were cut back, 2 bases at V and 5 bases at J, with 13 bases in the middle. CDR1 is SGHTS, CDR2 YDEGEE, per germline. The CDR3 has 14 amino acids. CDR3 region: CASSFRGVGETQYF. The CDR3 DNA follows: TGTGCCAGCAGCTTCAGGGGAGTAGGGGAGACCCAGTACTTC.

A remark on this clone: At one end, the junction sequence differs from germline, possibly due to a read error. The chain has TRBV20-1 and TRBJ2-1, with D perhaps TRBD1 or TRBD2 (5 bases each). This CDR3 contains 11 residues. Germline V gives CDR1 DFQATT, CDR2 SNEGSKA (reference sequence). The CDR3 DNA follows: TGCAGTGCTAGAATTGTGGGGGTAGATGTCTTC. Its translation: CSARIVGVDVF.

J is TRBJ2-1 and V is TRBV7-9, with D hard to call. The CDR3 totals 13 residues. CDR1 is SEHNR, CDR2 FQNEAQ, per germline (reference sequence). V gave up 1 base and J gave up 3 bases, with 4 bases separating them. The CDR3, as DNA: TGTGCCAGCAGCTTAGGGGACTACAATGAGCAGTTCTTC. This encodes CASSLGDYNEQFF. The full variable domain, its missing parts supplied by reference TRBV7-9 and TRBJ2-1, is DTGVSQNPRHKITKRGQNVTFRCDPISEHNRLYWYRQTLGQGPEFLTYFQNEAQLEKSRLLSDRFSAERPKGSFSTLEIQRTEQGDSAMYLCASSLGDYNEQFFGPGTRLTVL.